The sequence of this T cell receptor beta chain was determined in a study of CD8 T cells in ankylosing spondylitis. Whole-study findings and limits: Ankylosing spondylitis blood appeared to be characterized by a TCR beta motif of 7 to 9 highly homologous variants. Clones linked to the disease showed a CD8+ phenotype. They occurred at relatively low frequencies in peripheral blood. Previous work reported some of these motif variants in the synovial fluid and blood of reactive arthritis.

A quantitative 5'-RACE method, one with molecular barcodes, was used to make TCR beta libraries. TCRdb itself ran the 5' RACE reads through MiXCR, one entry per CDR3 protein. In the table there are 240,000 or so distinct CDR3 sequences, around 7.8% of which are singletons. This clonotype was counted at least ten times. Its antigen is unidentified. V lost 4 bases and J lost 3, with 25 bases in between. Per the germline V gene, CDR1 is SGHDN and CDR2 is FVKESK. The CDR3 loop spans 18 amino acids. The gene calls are TRBV14 and TRBJ2-7; D is uncertain. The sequencing input was blood, either unsorted or a sorted T cell fraction (not recorded which). The receptor's source is a male donor with ankylosing spondylitis or in good health (not recorded which). CDR3 sequence: CASSPARAIVWWNYEQYF. The CDR3 DNA reads as TGTGCCAGCAGCCCAGCCCGAGCGATCGTTTGGTGGAACTACGAGCAGTACTTC. Filled out from reference TRBV14 and TRBJ2-7, the complete variable domain reads EAGVTQFPSHSVIEKGQTVTLRCDPISGHDNLYWYRRVMGKEIKFLLHFVKESKQDESGMPNNRFLAERTGGTYSTLKVQPAELEDSGVYFCASSPARAIVWWNYEQYFGPGTRLTVT.